What follows are 10 T cell receptor beta chains derived from one specimen sequenced in a study of T cell responses to AZD1222 COVID-19 vaccine (dated by TCRdb to 2020 to 2022). Library preparation employed the immunoSEQ multiplex PCR assay. In its TCRdb copy, this immuneACCESS table keeps in-frame sequences only and misses some clones. Where compared with another copy, unresolved V genes explain less than half of these, and the others have no known cause. The sample table shows some 130,000 clones, and around nine tenths are seen once. Clones ranked in the top ten supply under 9% of the sample. Read against the paper, the sample's time point label means: baseline before first vaccination. The sample in question was peripheral blood, obtained on day 0 of AZD1222 vaccination. These TCRs come from an adult in good health.

This chain links TRBV5-4 with TRBJ2-3; TRBD1 might be the D (6 bases). This CDR3 has 16 residues. Trimming took off 3 bases at V and 0 bases at J, with 14 bases between the two ends. Germline V gene data show CDR1 as SGHNT and CDR2 as YYREEE (reference sequence). This CDR3 is CASSSSDRRSTDTQYF. DNA of the CDR3: TGTGCCAGCAGCTCTTCGGACAGACGTAGCACAGATACGCAGTATTTT. Based on the CDR3 plus reference TRBV5-4 and TRBJ2-3, the full variable domain is ETGVTQSPTHLIKTRGQQVTLRCSSQSGHNTVSWYQQALGQGPQFIFQYYREEENGRGNFPPRFSGLQFPNYSSELNVNALELDDSALYLCASSSSDRRSTDTQYFGPGTRLTVL.

The chain employs TRBV19 and TRBJ1-6; 9 bases align to TRBD1. This CDR3 has 16 amino acids. Germline CDR1 LNHDA, CDR2 SQIVND (reference sequence). The V and J ends lost 5 bases and 10 bases, in that order; junction bases with no gene match: 12. CDR3 sequence: CASSRQGGLLFSPLHF. The CDR3 DNA is TGTGCCAGTAGTCGACAGGGGGGTCTACTTTTCTCACCCCTCCACTTT. Full variable domain (rest looked up from reference TRBV19 and TRBJ1-6): DGGITQSPKYLFRKEGQNVTLSCEQNLNHDAMYWYRQDPGQGLRLIYYSQIVNDFQKGDIAEGYSVSREKKESFPLTVTSAQKNPTAFYLCASSRQGGLLFSPLHFGNGTRLTVT.

The chain uses TRBV30 and TRBJ1-5, with unresolved D. V was pared by 1 base and J by 5 bases, with 6 bases between. The CDR3 extends over 12 amino acids. Germline-derived CDR1 and CDR2 are GTSNPN and SVGIG (reference sequence). The CDR3 spells CAWSERHQPQHF. For the CDR3, the DNA is TGTGCCTGGAGTGAGAGACATCAGCCCCAGCATTTT.

The rearrangement links TRBV27 to TRBJ2-2; 9 bases agree with TRBD1. Trimming cost V 6 bases and J 1 base; bases outside gene matches: 3. The length of the CDR3 is 15 residues. Germline V gene lookup returns CDR1 MNHEY and CDR2 SMNVEV (reference sequence). This chain's CDR3 is CASRKDRGNTGELFF. The CDR3 DNA reads TGTGCCAGCAGAAAGGACAGGGGGAACACCGGGGAGCTGTTTTTT.

The chain has TRBV7-9 and TRBJ1-6, with TRBD1 as a possible D gene (5 bases). CDR1 and CDR2 (germline): SEHNR, FQNEAQ (reference sequence). V lost 2 bases to trimming and J lost 8 bases, with 10 bases between them. The CDR3 has 14 amino acids. CDR3 region: CASSLLQGDSPLHF. The CDR3 DNA is TGTGCCAGCAGCTTACTGCAGGGCGATTCACCCCTCCACTTT.

On this clone: One end of the junction is discordant with germline, which a read error may explain. This chain connects TRBV7-7 to TRBJ2-5; 9 bases match TRBD1. The length of the CDR3 is 14 residues. From germline, CDR1 is SSHAT and CDR2 FNYEAQ (reference sequence). This CDR3 is CASSITGGLETQYF. CDR3 DNA sequence: TGTGCTAGCAGCATCACAGGGGGCTTAGAGACCCAGTACTTC.

This sequence joins TRBV9 and TRBJ2-5, with D unresolved. The CDR3 covers 12 residues. Trimming took off 2 bases at V and 1 base at J, with 3 bases between the two ends. The germline V gene has CDR1 SGDLS and CDR2 YYNGEE. The DNA for the CDR3 is TGTGCCAGCAGCGTCAGCCAAGAGACCCAGTACTTC. This encodes CASSVSQETQYF.

This chain connects TRBV5-5 to TRBJ2-4; D is uncertain. The V end was cut by 0 bases, the J end by 8 bases, with 9 bases between. Per the germline V gene, CDR1 is SGHKS and CDR2 is YYEKEE (reference sequence). The CDR3 runs to 13 residues. CDR3 sequence reads: CASSLEWAHIQYF. The CDR3 nucleotides read TGTGCCAGCAGCTTGGAATGGGCACACATTCAGTACTTC. Full variable domain (outside the CDR3, taken from reference TRBV5-5 and TRBJ2-4): DAGVTQSPTHLIKTRGQQVTLRCSPISGHKSVSWYQQVLGQGPQFIFQYYEKEERGRGNFPDRFSARQFPNYSSELNVNALLLGDSALYLCASSLEWAHIQYFGAGTRLSVL.

The V call is TRBV27, the J call TRBJ1-1, with TRBD1 matching over 7 bases. CDR1 and CDR2 (germline): MNHEY, SMNVEV (reference sequence). V was pared by 6 bases and J by 3 bases, with 13 bases of the junction left unmatched. CDR3 length: 16 amino acids. The CDR3 sequence: CASRDLRIRGDTEAFF. CDR3 DNA sequence: TGTGCCAGCAGGGACCTCAGGATCAGGGGGGACACTGAAGCTTTCTTT.

The gene calls are TRBV5-1 and TRBJ1-2, with D unclear. Germline CDR1 reads SGHRS; CDR2 reads YFSETQ. CDR3 size: 14 residues. Trimming took 1 base from V and 3 from J, leaving 10 bases between them. CDR3 bases: TGCGCCAGCAGCTTGCGTCGGGGTGACTATGGCTACACCTTC. Protein product: CASSLRRGDYGYTF.